This TCR beta chain was recovered during a study of beta chain features in type 1 diabetes. At the level of the study: Comparable age, gender and cell yields were observed in patients relative to healthy donors. General observations from the study: Cells with high TCR expression could be over-represented when cDNA is sequenced. Type 1 diabetes patients had fewer VDJ junction insertions and more deletions.

Expressed TCRB transcripts were sequenced, since all the RNA that had been isolated was reverse transcribed. The data were produced by immunoSEQ multiplex PCR, yet TCRdb's version contains in-frame clones alone and is incomplete. The sample lists around 450,000 clones, more than 9.5% seen once, with more than 0.045% in the top ten. V was cut by 4 bases and J by 4 bases, with 20 bases left in between. Germline V gene sequence: CDR1 MNHNS, CDR2 SASEGT. The CDR3 is made up of 16 amino acids. This clone was picked up a small number of times. The antigen remains unidentified. The TCR comes from a woman between 18 and 29 years old in good health. The genes are TRBV6-1 and TRBJ2-7; the D gene is possibly TRBD1 (6 bases). The sequenced material came from naive CD4+ T cells from blood. The CDR3 DNA is TGTGCCAGCAGTGGTCCTTGGTTTAGGACAGTTTACGAGCAGTACGTC. This gives the protein CASSGPWFRTVYEQYV.